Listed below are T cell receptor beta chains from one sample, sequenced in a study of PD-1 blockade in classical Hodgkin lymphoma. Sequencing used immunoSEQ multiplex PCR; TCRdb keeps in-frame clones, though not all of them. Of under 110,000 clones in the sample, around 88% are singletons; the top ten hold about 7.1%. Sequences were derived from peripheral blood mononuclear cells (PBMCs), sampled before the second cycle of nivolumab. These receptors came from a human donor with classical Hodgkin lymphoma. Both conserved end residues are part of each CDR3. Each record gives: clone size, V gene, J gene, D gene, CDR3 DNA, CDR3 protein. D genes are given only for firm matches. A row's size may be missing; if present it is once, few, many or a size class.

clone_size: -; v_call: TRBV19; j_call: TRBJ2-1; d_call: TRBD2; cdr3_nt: TGTGCCAGTAGTATAGATGCTCAGTTAGCGGGGGCCACCTACAATGAGCAGTTCTTC; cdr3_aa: CASSIDAQLAGATYNEQFF
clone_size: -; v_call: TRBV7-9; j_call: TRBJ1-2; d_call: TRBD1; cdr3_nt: TGTGCCAGCAGGAGAGGACAGGTGATGGGCTACACCTTC; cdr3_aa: CASRRGQVMGYTF
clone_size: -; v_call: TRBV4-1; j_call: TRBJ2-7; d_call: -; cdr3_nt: TGCGCCAGCAGCCAAGATCCGGGACGCCTGAGGACGGGCTCCTACGAGCAGTACTTC; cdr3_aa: CASSQDPGRLRTGSYEQYF
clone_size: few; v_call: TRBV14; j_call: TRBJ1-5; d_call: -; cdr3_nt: TGTGCCAGCAGTAGGACGGTAAATCAGCCCCAGCATTTT; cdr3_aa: CASSRTVNQPQHF
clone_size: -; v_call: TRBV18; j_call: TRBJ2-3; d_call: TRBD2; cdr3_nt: TGTGCCAGCTCACCACGACTAGCGGGGACAGATACGCAGTATTTT; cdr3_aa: CASSPRLAGTDTQYF
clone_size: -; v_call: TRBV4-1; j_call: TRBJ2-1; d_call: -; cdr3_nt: TGCGCCAGCAGCCAAGAAATCTCAGCGGACAATGAGCAGTTCTTC; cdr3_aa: CASSQEISADNEQFF
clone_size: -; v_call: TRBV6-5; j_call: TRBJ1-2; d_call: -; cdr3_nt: TGTGCCAGCAGTACGACCTCTGGGTACTATGGCTACACCTTC; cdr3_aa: CASSTTSGYYGYTF
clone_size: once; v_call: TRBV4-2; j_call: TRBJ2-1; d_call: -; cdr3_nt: TGTGCCAGCAGCCAAGGGCTCGTCAACTACAATGAGCAGTTCTTC; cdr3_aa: CASSQGLVNYNEQFF
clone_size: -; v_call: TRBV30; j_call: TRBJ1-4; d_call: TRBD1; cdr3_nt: TGTGCCTGGAGTGGACAGGGACGCGATGAAAAACTGTTTTTT; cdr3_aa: CAWSGQGRDEKLFF
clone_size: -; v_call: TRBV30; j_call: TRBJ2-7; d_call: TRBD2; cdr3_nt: TGTGCCTGGGGCCGGGGGGGGTACGAGCAGTACTTC; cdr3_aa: CAWGRGGYEQYF
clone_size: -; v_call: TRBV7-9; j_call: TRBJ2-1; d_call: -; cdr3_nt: TGTGCCAGCAGCTTACTGAACGGCCTCGACAATGAGCAGTTCTTC; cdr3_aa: CASSLLNGLDNEQFF
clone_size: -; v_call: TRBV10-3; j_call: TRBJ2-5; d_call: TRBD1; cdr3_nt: TGTGCCATCAGTGAGCCCGGGACAGGGCTCGGGAAGACCCAGTACTTC; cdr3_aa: CAISEPGTGLGKTQYF
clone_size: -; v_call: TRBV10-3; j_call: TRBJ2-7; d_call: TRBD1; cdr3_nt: TGTGCCATCAGTGACTTAGGACAGGAAATTTTCTACGAGCAGTACTTC; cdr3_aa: CAISDLGQEIFYEQYF
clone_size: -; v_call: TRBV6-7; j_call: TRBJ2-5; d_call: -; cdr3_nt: TGTGCCAGCAGTTATGACTACCGGATAGAGACCCAGTACTTC; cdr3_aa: CASSYDYRIETQYF
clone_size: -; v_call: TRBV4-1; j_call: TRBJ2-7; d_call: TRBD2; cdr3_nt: TGCGCCAGCAGCCAAGATCCCGGACTAGTACCCGAGCAGTACTTC; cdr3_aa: CASSQDPGLVPEQYF
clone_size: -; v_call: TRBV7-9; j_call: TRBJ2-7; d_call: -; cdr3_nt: TGTGCCAGCAGCCCTCCGGGACTCGCGTACGAGCAGTACTTC; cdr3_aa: CASSPPGLAYEQYF
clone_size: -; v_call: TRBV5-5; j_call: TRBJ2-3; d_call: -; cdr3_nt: TGTGCCAGCTCGTTGAGGGACACCGCTTCGGATACGCAGTATTTT; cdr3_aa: CASSLRDTASDTQYF
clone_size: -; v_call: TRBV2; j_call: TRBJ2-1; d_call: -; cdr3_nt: TGTGCCAGCAACATGGGCAATGAGCAGTTCTTC; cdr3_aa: CASNMGNEQFF
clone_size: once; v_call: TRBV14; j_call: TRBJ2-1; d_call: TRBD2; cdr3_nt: TGTGCCAGCAGCCAACAATTAGCGGGGGCAGAAATAAAGCAGTTCTTC; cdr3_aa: CASSQQLAGAEIKQFF
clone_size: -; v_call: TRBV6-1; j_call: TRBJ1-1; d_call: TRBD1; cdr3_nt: TGTGCCAGCAGTGGCTACAGGGGTGGTACTGAAGCTTTCTTT; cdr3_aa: CASSGYRGGTEAFF
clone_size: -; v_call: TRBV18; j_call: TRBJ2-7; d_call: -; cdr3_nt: TGTGCCAGCTCCATCCTCCCCTACGAGCAGTACTTC; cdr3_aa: CASSILPYEQYF
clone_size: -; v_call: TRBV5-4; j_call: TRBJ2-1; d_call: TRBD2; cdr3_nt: TGTGCCAGCAGCCATAACCGACTAGCCTATGAGCAGTTCTTC; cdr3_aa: CASSHNRLAYEQFF
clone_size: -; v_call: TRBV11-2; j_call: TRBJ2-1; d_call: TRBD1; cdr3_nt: TGTGCCAGCAGCATCTCGACAGGGGCCCTCTACAATGAGCAGTTCTTC; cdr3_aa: CASSISTGALYNEQFF
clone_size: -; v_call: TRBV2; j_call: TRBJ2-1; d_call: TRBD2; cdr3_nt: TGTGCCAGCAGAGGGACTAGCGGCCACAATGAGCAGTTCTTC; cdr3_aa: CASRGTSGHNEQFF
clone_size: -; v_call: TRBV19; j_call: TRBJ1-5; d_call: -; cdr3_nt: TGTGCCAGTACCCGGACAGCCTATCAGCCCCAGCATTTT; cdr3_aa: CASTRTAYQPQHF
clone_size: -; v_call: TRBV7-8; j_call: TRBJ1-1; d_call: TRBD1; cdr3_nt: TGTGCCAGCAGCTTAGGGGGGACAGGGAACACTGAAGCTTTCTTT; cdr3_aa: CASSLGGTGNTEAFF
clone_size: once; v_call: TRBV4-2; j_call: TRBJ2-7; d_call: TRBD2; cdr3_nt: TGTGCCAGCAGCCAAGATCCCGGGACTAGCCTTATCTACGAGCAGTACTTC; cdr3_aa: CASSQDPGTSLIYEQYF
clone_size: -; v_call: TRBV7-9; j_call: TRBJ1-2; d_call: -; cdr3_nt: TGTGCCAGCAGCCCCAGGCATGGGCCTACTAACTATGGCTACACCTTC; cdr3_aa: CASSPRHGPTNYGYTF
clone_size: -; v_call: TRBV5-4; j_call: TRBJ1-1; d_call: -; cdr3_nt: TGTGCCAGCAGCTTTAGACAGGCTGGGAACACTGAAGCTTTCTTT; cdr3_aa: CASSFRQAGNTEAFF
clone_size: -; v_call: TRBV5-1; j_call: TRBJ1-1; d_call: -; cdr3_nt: TGCGCCAGCAGCTTGGAGCAGGGTATCACTGAAGCTTTCTTT; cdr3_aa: CASSLEQGITEAFF
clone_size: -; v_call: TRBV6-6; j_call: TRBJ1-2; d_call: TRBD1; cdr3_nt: TGTGCCAGCAGTTACGGCCCAGGGGGAGCTTATGGCTACACCTTC; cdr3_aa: CASSYGPGGAYGYTF
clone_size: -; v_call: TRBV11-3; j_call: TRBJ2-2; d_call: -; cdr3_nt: TGTGCCAGCAGCGGGTTAACCGGGGAGCTGTTTTTT; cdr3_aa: CASSGLTGELFF
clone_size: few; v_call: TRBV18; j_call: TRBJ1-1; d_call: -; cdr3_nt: TGTGCCAGCACTTTCGAAACAGGGCTCGGCACTGAAGCTTTCTTT; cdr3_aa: CASTFETGLGTEAFF
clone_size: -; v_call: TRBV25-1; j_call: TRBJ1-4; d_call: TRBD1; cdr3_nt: TGTGCCAGCAAAGAGGGAGGGGGCTTAGAAAAACTGTTTTTT; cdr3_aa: CASKEGGGLEKLFF
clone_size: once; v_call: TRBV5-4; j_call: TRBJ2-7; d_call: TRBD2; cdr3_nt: TGTGCCAGCAGCACAACTCCGACTAGCTTCCACGAGCAGTACTTC; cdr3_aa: CASSTTPTSFHEQYF
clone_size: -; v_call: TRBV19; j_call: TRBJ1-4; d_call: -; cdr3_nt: TGTGCCAGTAGTTTGACGGGGAGGCTGAATGAAAGGAGCAAACTGTTTTTT; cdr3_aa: CASSLTGRLNERSKLFF
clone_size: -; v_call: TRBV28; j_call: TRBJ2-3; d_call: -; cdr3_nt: TGTGCCAGCGGTCCCGAGAGCACAGATACGCAGTATTTT; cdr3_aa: CASGPESTDTQYF
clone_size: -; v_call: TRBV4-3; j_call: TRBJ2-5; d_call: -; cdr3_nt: TGCGCCAGCAGCCTCCAAGGCAGGCAAGAGACCCAGTACTTC; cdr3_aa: CASSLQGRQETQYF
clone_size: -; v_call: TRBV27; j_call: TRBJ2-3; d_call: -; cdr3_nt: TGTGCCAGCAGTTTAAGTATCTCCCATCTGGGCACAGATACGCAGTATTTT; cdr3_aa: CASSLSISHLGTDTQYF
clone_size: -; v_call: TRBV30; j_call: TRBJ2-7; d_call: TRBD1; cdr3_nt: TGTGCCTGGAGTTCGGACAGGGGATTCTACGAGCAGTACTTC; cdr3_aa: CAWSSDRGFYEQYF
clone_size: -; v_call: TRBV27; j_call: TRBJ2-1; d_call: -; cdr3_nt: TGTGCCAGCAGTTTAATCGCGGCACAGGGACCTTACAATGAGCAGTTCTTC; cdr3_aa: CASSLIAAQGPYNEQFF
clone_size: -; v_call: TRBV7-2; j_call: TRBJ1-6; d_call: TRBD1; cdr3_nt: TGTGCCAGCAGCTCCTCGGGACAGGGGGCTTTACCCCTCCACTTT; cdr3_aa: CASSSSGQGALPLHF
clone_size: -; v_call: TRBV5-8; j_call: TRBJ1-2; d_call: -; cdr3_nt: TGTGCCAGCAGACCATACGGGGTCAACTATGGCTACACCTTC; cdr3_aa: CASRPYGVNYGYTF
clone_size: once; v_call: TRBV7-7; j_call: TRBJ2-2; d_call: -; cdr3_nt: TGTGCCAGCAGCCCAAGGTTTCTAGCCAACACCGGGGAGCTGTTTTTT; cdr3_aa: CASSPRFLANTGELFF
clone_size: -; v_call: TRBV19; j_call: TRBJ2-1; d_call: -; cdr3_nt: TGTGCCAGTACTCATAGCTCCTACAATGAGCAGTTCTTC; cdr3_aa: CASTHSSYNEQFF
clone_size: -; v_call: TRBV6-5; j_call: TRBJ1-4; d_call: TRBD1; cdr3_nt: TGTGCCAGCAGTCGGACAGGGATTAAGGAAAAACTGTTTTTT; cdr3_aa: CASSRTGIKEKLFF
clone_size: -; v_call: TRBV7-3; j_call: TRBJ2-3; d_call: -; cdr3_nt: TGTGCCAGCAGCTTCGGGACAGATACGCAGTATTTT; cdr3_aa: CASSFGTDTQYF
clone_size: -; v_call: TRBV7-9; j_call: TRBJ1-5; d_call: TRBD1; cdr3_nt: TGTGCCAGCAGCCAAGACAGGGGAAATCAGCCCCAGCATTTT; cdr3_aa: CASSQDRGNQPQHF
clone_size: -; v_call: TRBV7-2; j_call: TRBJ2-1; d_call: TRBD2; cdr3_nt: TGTGCCAGCAGACCGGATAGCGGGAGCTCCTACAATGAGCAGTTCTTC; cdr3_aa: CASRPDSGSSYNEQFF
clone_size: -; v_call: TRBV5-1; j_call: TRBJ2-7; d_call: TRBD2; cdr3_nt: TGCGCCAGCAGCCGCCCACTAGCGGGAGGCTCCTACGAGCAGTACTTC; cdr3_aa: CASSRPLAGGSYEQYF
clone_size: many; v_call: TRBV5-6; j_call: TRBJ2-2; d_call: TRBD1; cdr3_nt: TGTGCCAGCAGCCCAAAAGGGACAGGGTTGGTCGGGGAGCTGTTTTTT; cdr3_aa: CASSPKGTGLVGELFF
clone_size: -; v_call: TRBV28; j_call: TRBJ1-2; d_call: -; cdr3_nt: TGTGCCAGCAGTTCCCCGGGACACCCAGCTAACTATGGCTACACCTTC; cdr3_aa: CASSSPGHPANYGYTF
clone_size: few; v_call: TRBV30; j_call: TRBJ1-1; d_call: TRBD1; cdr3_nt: TGTGCCTGGAGTGAGGGACAGGGCCTTGAAGCTTTCTTT; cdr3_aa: CAWSEGQGLEAFF
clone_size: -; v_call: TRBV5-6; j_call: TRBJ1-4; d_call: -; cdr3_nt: TGTGCCAGCAGCTTGGCCGGGGGTGTAAGGGATGAAAAACTGTTTTTT; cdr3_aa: CASSLAGGVRDEKLFF
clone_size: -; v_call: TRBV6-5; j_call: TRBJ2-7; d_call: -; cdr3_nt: TGTGCCAGCAGTTACAGCTCCTCTAGCTACGAGCAGTACTTC; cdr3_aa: CASSYSSSSYEQYF
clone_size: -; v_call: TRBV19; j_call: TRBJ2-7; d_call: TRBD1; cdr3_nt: TGTGCCAGTAGGGCGACAGGGGGAGGGGAGCAGTACTTC; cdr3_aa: CASRATGGGEQYF